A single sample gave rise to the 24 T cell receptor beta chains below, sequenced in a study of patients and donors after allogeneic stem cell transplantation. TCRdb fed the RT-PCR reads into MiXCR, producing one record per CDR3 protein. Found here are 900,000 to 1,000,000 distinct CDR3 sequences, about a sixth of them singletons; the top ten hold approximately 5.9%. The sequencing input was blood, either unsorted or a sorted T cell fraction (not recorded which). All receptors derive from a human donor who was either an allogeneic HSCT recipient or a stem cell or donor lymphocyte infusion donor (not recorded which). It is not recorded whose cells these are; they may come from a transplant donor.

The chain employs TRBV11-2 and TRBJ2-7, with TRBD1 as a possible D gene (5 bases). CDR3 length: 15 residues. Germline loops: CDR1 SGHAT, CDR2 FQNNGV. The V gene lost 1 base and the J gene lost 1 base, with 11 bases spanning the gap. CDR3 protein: CASSLGISGSYEQYF. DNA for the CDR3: TGTGCCAGCAGCTTAGGAATTTCAGGGTCCTACGAGCAGTACTTC.

This CDR3 reads CASQALNTEAFF. The CDR3 DNA follows: TGTGCCAGCCAGGCCTTGAACACTGAAGCTTTCTTT. J is TRBJ1-1 and V is TRBV9; D uncertain. The CDR3 extends over 12 amino acids. Germline V gene data show CDR1 as SGDLS and CDR2 as YYNGEE. V lost 7 bases, J lost 0 bases, and 7 bases lay in between.

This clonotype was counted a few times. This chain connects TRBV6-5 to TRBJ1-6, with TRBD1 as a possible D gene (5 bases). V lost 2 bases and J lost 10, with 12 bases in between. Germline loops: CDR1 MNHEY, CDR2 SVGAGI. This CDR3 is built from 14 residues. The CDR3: CASSYEDTRSPLHF. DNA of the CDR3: TGTGCCAGCAGTTACGAGGACACAAGATCACCCCTCCACTTT.

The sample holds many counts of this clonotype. DNA for the CDR3: TGCGCCAGCAGTCGTGGGACATCAGCTTTCTTT. It yields the protein CASSRGTSAFF. The chain combines TRBV4-3 with TRBJ1-1, with D tentatively TRBD1 (6 bases). Trimming left V 6 bases short and J 10 bases short, with 12 bases between. CDR1 LGHNA and CDR2 YSLEER come from the germline V gene. The CDR3 loop spans 11 amino acids.

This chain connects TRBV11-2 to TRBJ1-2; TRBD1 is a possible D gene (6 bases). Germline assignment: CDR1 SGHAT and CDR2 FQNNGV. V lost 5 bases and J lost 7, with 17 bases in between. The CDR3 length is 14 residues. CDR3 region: CASSPTDSLFGYTF. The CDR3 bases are TGTGCCAGCAGCCCGACGGACAGCCTTTTTGGCTACACCTTC.

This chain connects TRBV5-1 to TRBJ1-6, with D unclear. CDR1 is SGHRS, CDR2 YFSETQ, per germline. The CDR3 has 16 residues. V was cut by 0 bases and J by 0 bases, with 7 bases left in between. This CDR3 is CASSLDGSSYNSPLHF. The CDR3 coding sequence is TGCGCCAGCAGCTTGGACGGGAGCTCCTATAATTCACCCCTCCACTTT. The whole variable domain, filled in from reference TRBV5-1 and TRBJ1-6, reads KAGVTQTPRYLIKTRGQQVTLSCSPISGHRSVSWYQQTPGQGLQFLFEYFSETQRNKGNFPGRFSGRQFSNSRSEMNVSTLELGDSALYLCASSLDGSSYNSPLHFGNGTRLTVT.

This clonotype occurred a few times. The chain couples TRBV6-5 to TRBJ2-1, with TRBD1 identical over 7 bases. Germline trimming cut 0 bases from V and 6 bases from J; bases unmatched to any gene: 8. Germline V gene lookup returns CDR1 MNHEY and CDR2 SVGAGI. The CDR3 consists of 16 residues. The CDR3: CASSYSITGALNEQFF. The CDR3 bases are TGTGCCAGCAGTTACTCGATTACAGGGGCCCTCAATGAGCAGTTCTTC.

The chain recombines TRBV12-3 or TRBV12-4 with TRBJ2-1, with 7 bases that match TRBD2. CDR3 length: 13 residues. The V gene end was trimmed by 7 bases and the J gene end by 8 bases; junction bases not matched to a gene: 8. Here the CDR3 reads CASKGGRSHEQFF. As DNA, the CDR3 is TGTGCCAGCAAGGGAGGGCGAAGCCATGAGCAGTTCTTC.

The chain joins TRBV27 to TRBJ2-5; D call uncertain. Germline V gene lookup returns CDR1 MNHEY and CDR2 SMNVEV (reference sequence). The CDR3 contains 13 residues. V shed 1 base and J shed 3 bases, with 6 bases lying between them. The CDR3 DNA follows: TGTGCCAGCAGTTTATTTGGAGAAGAGACCCAGTACTTC. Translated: CASSLFGEETQYF.

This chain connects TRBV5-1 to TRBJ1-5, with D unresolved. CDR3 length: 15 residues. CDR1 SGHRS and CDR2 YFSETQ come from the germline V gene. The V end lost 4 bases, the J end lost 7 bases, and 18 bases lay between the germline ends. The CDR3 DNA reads TGCGCCAGCAGCCCTCAAGGAGGCGAAATGCAGCCCCAGCATTTT. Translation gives CASSPQGGEMQPQHF.

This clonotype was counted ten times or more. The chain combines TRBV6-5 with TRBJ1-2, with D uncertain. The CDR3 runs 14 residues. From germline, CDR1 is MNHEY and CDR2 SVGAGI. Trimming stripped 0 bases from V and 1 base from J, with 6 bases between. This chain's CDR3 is CASSYSWGNYGYTF. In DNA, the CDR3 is TGTGCCAGCAGTTACTCGTGGGGTAACTATGGCTACACCTTC.

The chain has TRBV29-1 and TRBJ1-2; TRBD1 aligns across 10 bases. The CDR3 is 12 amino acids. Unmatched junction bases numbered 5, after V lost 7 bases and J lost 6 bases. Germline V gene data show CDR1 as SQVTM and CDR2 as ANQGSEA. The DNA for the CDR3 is TGCAGCGCTCCGGACAGGGGGAATGGCTACACCTTC. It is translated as CSAPDRGNGYTF.

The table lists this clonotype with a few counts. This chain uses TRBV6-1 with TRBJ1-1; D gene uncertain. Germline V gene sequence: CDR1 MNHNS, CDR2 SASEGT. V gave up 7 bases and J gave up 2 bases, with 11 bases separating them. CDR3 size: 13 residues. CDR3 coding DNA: TGTGCCAGCACCTCAGGACTTAACACTGAAGCTTTCTTT. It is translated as CASTSGLNTEAFF.

CDR3 amino acids: CASSLDFRNTEAFF. The CDR3 DNA is TGTGCCAGCTCACTCGACTTCAGGAACACTGAAGCTTTCTTT. The gene calls are TRBV18 and TRBJ1-1; D ambiguous. Germline loops: CDR1 KGHSH, CDR2 LQKENI. Between the trimmed V and J ends, which lost 4 bases and 1 base, there was a span of 10 bases. This CDR3 has 14 amino acids.

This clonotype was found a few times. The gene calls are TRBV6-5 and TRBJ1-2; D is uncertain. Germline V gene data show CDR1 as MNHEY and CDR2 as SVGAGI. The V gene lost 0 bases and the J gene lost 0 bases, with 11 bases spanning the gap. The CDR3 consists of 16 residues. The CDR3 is CASSYSRKEANYGYTF. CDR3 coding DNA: TGTGCCAGCAGTTACTCGAGGAAAGAAGCTAACTATGGCTACACCTTC.

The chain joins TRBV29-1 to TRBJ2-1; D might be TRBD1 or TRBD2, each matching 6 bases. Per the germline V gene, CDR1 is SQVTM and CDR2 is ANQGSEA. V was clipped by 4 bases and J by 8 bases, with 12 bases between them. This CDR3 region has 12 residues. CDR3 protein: CSVAGATDEQFF. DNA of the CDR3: TGCAGCGTTGCGGGGGCCACAGATGAGCAGTTCTTC.

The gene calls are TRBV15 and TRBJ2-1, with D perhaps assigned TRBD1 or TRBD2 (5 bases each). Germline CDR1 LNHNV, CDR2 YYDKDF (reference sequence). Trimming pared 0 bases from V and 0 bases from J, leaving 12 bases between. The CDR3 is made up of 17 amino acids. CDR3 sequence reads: CATSRDMVGTSYNEQFF. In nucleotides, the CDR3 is TGTGCCACCAGCAGAGATATGGTGGGGACCTCCTACAATGAGCAGTTCTTC.

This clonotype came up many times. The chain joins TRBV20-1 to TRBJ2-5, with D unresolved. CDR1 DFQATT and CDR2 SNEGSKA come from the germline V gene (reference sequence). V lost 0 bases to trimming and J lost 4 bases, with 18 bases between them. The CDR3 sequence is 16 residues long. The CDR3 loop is CSARDAVLGALETQYF. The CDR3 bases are TGCAGTGCTAGAGACGCCGTACTGGGCGCCCTAGAGACCCAGTACTTC.

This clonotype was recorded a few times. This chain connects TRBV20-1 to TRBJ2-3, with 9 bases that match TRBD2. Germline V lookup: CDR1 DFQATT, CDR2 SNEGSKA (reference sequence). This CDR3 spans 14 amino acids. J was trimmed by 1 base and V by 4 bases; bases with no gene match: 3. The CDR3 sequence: CSAILAGRTDTQYF. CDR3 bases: TGCAGTGCTATTCTAGCGGGGCGCACAGATACGCAGTATTTT.

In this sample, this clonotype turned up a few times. The CDR3 DNA follows: TGTGCCATCAGTGGACTAGCGGGAAAGGGCAATGAGCAGTTCTTC. This encodes CAISGLAGKGNEQFF. This rearrangement joins TRBV10-3 to TRBJ2-1; TRBD2 matches at 11 bases. CDR1 is ENHRY and CDR2 is SYGVKD in the germline V gene. The CDR3 runs 15 residues. V was clipped by 4 bases and J by 6 bases; unmatched bases: 5.

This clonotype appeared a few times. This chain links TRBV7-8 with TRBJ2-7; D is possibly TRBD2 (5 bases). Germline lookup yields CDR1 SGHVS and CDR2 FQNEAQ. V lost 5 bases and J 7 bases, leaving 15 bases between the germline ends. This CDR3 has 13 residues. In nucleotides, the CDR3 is TGTGCCAGCAGCCTAGAGGGCACCAGGGAGCAGTACTTC. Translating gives CASSLEGTREQYF.

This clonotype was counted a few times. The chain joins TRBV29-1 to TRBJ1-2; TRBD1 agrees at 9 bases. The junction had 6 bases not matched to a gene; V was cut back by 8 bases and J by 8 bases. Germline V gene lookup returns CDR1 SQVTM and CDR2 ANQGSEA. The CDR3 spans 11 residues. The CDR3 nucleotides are TGCAGCCTATGGACAGGGGAAGGCTACACCTTC. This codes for CSLWTGEGYTF.

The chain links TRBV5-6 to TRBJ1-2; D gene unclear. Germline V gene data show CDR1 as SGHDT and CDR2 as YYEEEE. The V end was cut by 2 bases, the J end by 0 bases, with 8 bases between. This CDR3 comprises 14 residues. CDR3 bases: TGTGCCAGCAGCTTTGGAACCTCTAACTATGGCTACACCTTC. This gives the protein CASSFGTSNYGYTF.

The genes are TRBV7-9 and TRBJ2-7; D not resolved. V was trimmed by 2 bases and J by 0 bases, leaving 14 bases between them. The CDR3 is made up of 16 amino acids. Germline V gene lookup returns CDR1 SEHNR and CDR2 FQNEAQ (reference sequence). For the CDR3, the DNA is TGTGCCAGCAGCTTAATCGGGCGGCAGAGCTCCTACGAGCAGTACTTC. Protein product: CASSLIGRQSSYEQYF.